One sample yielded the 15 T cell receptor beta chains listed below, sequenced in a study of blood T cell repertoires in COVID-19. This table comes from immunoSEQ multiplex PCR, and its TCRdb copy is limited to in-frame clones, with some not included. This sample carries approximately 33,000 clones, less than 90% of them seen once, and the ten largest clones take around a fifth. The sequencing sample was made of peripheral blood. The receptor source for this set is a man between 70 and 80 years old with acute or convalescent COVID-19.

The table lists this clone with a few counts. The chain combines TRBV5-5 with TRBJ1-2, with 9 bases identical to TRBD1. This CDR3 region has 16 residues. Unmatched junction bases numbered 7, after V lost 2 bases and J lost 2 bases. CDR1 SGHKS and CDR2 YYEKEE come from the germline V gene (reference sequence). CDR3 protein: CASSFFPGTGNYGYTF. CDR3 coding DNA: TGTGCCAGCAGCTTCTTCCCCGGGACAGGGAACTATGGCTACACCTTC.

The CDR3 region is CASSLGRGSSEAFF. Here the CDR3 DNA reads TGTGCCAGCAGCTTAGGTCGGGGATCTTCTGAAGCTTTCTTT. V and J are TRBV11-3 and TRBJ1-1, with D unresolved. In germline, CDR1 is SGHNT, CDR2 YENEEA. The CDR3 contains 14 residues. Trimming left V 1 base short and J 6 bases short, with 12 bases between.

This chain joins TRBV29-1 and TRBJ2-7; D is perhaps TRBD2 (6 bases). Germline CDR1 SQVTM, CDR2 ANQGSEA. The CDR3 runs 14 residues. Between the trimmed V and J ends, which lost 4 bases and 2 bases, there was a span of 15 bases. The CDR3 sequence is CSVGAGSGPYEQYF. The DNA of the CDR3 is TGCAGCGTTGGGGCGGGGAGCGGTCCCTACGAGCAGTACTTC.

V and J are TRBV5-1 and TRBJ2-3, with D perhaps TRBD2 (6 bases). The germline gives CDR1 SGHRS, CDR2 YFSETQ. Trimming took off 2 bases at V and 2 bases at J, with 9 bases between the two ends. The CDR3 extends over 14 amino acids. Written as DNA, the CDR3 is TGCGCCAGCAGCTTTGGGGGGATCACAGATACGCAGTATTTT. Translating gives CASSFGGITDTQYF.

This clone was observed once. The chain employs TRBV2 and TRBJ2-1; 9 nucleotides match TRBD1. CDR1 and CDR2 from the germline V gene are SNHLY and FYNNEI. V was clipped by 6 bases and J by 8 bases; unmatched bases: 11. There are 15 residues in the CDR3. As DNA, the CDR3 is TGTGCCAGCAGCGACTTCCGGGACAGGGACTATGAGCAGTTCTTC. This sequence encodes CASSDFRDRDYEQFF.

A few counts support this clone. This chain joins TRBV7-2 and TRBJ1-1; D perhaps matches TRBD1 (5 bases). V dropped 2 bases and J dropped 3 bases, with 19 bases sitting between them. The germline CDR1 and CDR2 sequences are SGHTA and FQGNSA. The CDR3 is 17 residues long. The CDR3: CASSLRSGQGLDTEAFF. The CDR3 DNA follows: TGTGCCAGCAGCTTACGGTCCGGGCAGGGACTAGACACTGAAGCTTTCTTT.

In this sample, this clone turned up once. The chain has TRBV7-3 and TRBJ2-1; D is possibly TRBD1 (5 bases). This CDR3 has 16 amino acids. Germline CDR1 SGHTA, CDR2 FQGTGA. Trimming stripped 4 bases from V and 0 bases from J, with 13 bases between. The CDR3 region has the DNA TGTGCCAGCAGCTCTCCAGGGATCCCCTCCTACAATGAGCAGTTCTTC. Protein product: CASSSPGIPSYNEQFF.

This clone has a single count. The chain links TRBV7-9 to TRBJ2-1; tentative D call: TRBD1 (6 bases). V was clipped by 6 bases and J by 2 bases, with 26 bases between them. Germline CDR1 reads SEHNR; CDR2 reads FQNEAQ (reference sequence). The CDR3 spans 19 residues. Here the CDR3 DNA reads TGTGCCAGCAGTCAGACGCCACAGGGCCTGATTGGGGCCTACAATGAGCAGTTCTTC. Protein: CASSQTPQGLIGAYNEQFF.

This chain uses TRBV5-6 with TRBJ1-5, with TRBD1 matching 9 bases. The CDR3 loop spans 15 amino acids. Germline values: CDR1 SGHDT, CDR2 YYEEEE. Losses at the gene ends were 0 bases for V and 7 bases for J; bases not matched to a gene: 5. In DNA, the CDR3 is TGTGCCAGCAGCTTGGGACAGGGGGGGCGACAGCCCCAGCATTTT. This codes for CASSLGQGGRQPQHF. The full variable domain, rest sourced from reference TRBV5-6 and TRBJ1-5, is DAGVTQSPTHLIKTRGQQVTLRCSPKSGHDTVSWYQQALGQGPQFIFQYYEEEERQRGNFPDRFSGHQFPNYSSELNVNALLLGDSALYLCASSLGQGGRQPQHFGDGTRLSIL.

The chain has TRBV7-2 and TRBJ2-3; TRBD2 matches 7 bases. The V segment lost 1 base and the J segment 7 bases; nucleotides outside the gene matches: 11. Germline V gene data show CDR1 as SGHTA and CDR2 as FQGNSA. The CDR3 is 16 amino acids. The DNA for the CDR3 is TGTGCCAGCAGCTTAGTAAGCGGGACCTTAATAAATACGCAGTATTTT. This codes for CASSLVSGTLINTQYF.

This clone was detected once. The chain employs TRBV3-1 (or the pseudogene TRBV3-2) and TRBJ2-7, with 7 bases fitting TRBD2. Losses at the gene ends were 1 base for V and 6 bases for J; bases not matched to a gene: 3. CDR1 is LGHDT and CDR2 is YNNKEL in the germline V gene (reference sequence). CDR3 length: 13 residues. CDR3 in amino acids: CASSQGTRGEQYF. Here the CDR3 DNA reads TGTGCCAGCAGCCAAGGGACTAGGGGCGAGCAGTACTTC.

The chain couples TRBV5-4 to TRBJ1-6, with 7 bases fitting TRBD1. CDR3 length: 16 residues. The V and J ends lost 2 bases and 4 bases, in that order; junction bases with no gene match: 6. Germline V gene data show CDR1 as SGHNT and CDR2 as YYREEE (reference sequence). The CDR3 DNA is TGTGCCAGCAGCTTTTCAGGGGGGACTTATAATTCACCCCTCCACTTT. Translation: CASSFSGGTYNSPLHF.

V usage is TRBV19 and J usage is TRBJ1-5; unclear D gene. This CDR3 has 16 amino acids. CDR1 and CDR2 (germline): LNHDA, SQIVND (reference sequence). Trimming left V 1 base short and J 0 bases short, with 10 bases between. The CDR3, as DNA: TGTGCCAGTAGTATAGTTCCGGACTATAGCAATCAGCCCCAGCATTTT. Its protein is CASSIVPDYSNQPQHF.

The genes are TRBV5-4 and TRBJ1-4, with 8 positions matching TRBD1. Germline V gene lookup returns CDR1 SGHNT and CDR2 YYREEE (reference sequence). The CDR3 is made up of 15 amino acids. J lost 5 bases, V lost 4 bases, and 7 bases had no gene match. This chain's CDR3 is CASSPSQGVNEKLFF. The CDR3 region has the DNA TGTGCCAGCAGCCCCTCACAGGGGGTGAATGAAAAACTGTTTTTT.

The CDR3 is CASSLFPPSRTQYF. The CDR3 DNA follows: TGTGCCAGCAGCTTGTTCCCTCCTAGTCGGACCCAGTACTTC. J is TRBJ2-5 and V is TRBV5-4, with D unclear. Between the trimmed V and J ends, which lost 1 base and 7 bases, there was a span of 14 bases. Germline lookup yields CDR1 SGHNT and CDR2 YYREEE (reference sequence). CDR3 length equals 14 residues.